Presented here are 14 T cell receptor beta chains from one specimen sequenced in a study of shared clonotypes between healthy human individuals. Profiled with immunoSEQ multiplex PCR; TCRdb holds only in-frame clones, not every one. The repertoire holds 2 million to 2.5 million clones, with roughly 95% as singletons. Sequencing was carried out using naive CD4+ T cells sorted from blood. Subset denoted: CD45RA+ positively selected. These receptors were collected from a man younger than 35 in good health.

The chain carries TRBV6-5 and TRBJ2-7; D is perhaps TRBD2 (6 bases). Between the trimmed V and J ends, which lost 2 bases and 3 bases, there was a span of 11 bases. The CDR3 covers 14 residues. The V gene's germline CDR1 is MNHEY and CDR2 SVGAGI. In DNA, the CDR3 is TGTGCCAGCAGTTACGGAGCGGGCGACTACGAGCAGTACTTC. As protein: CASSYGAGDYEQYF.

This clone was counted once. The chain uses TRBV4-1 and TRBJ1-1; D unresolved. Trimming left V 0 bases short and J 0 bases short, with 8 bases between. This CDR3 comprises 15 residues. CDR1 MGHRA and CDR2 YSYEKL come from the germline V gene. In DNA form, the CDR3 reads TGCGCCAGCAGCCAAGATCTGGCAATGAACACTGAAGCTTTCTTT. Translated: CASSQDLAMNTEAFF.

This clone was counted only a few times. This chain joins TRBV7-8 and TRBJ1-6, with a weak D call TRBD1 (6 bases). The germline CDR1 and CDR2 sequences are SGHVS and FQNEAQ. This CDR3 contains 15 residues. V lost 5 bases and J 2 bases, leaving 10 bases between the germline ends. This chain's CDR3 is CASSRTGTYNSPLHF. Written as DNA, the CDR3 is TGTGCCAGCAGCCGCACAGGGACCTATAATTCACCCCTCCACTTT. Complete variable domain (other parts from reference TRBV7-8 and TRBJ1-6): GAGVSQSPRYKVAKRGQDVALRCDPISGHVSLFWYQQALGQGPEFLTYFQNEAQLDKSGLPSDRFFAERPEGSVSTLKIQRTQQEDSAVYLCASSRTGTYNSPLHFGNGTRLTVT.

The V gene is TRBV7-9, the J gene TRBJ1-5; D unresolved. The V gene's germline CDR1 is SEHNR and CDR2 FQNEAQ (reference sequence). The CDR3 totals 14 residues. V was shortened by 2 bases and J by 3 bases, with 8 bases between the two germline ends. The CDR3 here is CASSLLTDNQPQHF. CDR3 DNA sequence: TGTGCCAGCAGCTTATTGACGGACAATCAGCCCCAGCATTTT.

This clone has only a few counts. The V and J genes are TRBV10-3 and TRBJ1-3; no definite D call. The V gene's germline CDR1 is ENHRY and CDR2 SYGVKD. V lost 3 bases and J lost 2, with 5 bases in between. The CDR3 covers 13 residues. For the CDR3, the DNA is TGTGCCATCAGTGACGGGGCTGGAAACACCATATATTTT. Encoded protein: CAISDGAGNTIYF.

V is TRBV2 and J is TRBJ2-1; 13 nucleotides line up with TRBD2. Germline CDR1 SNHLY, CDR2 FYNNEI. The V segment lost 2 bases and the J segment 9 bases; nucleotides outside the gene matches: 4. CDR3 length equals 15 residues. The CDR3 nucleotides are TGTGCCAGCAGTGAAAGACTAGCGGGAGGAGGTGAGCAGTTCTTC. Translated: CASSERLAGGGEQFF. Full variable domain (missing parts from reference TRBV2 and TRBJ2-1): EPEVTQTPSHQVTQMGQEVILRCVPISNHLYFYWYRQILGQKVEFLVSFYNNEISEKSEIFDDQFSVERPDGSNFTLKIRSTKLEDSAMYFCASSERLAGGGEQFFGPGTRLTVL.

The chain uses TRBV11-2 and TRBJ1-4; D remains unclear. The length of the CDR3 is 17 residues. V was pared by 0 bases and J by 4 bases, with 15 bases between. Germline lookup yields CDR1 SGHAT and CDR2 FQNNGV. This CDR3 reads CASSLDSVRQINEKLFF. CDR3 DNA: TGTGCCAGCAGCTTAGATTCAGTGAGGCAAATTAATGAAAAACTGTTTTTT.

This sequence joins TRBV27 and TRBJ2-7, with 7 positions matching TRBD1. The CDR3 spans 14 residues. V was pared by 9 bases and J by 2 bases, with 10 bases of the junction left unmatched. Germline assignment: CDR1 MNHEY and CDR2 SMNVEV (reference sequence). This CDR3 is CASQHDRETYEQYF. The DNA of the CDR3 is TGTGCCAGTCAACACGACAGGGAAACCTACGAGCAGTACTTC.

The CDR3: CASSEVAGMGTEAFF. The CDR3, as DNA: TGTGCCAGCAGTGAAGTGGCAGGGATGGGAACTGAAGCTTTCTTT. The chain recombines TRBV6-1 with TRBJ1-1; perhaps TRBD1 as D (5 bases). Deletions cut 1 base from V and 5 bases from J, with 14 bases between. Germline lookup yields CDR1 MNHNS and CDR2 SASEGT. CDR3 length: 15 amino acids.

This chain's CDR3 is CAWSSGKETQYF. CDR3 DNA: TGTGCCTGGAGTAGCGGGAAAGAGACCCAGTACTTC. The chain is built from TRBV30 and TRBJ2-5, with 7 bases matching TRBD2. Germline V CDR1 and CDR2: GTSNPN, SVGIG (reference sequence). V was clipped by 2 bases and J by 3 bases; unmatched bases: 0. The CDR3 is 12 amino acids.

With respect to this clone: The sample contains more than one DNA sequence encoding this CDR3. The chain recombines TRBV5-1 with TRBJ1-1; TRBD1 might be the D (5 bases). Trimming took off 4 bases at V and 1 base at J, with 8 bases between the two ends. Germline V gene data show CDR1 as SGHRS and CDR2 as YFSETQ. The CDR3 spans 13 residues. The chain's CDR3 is CASSRDGNTEAFF. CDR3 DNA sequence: TGCGCCAGCAGCCGGGACGGGAACACTGAAGCTTTCTTT.

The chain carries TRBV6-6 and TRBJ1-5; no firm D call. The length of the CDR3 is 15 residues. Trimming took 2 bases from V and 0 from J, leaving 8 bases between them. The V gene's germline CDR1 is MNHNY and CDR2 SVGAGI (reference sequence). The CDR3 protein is CASSYDSLSNQPQHF. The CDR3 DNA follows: TGTGCCAGCAGTTACGACTCCCTTAGCAATCAGCCCCAGCATTTT.

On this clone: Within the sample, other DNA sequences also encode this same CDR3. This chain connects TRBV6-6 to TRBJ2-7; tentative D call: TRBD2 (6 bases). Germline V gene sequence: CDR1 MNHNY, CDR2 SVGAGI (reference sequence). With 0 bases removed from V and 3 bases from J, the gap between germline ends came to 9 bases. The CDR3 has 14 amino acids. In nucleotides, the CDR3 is TGTGCCAGCAGTTACTCAGGAGGGGTCTACGAGCAGTACTTC. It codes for CASSYSGGVYEQYF.

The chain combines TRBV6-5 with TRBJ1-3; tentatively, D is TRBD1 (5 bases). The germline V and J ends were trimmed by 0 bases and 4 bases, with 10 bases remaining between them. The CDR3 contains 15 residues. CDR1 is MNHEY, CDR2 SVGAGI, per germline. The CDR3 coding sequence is TGTGCCAGCAGTTACTCGCCAGGGAAAGGAAACACCATATATTTT. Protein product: CASSYSPGKGNTIYF.